This T cell receptor beta chain was obtained from a study of T cells after yellow fever vaccination. Study as a whole: SMART-Seq v4 Ultra Low Input prepared the low-cell-number fractions.

Study observations and caveats: Abundant contaminating clonotypes from the bulk population could appear in FACS-sorted repertoires. The secondary response was weaker, and its peak arrived faster, on day 5 versus 15.

This clonotype was seen many times. Antigen unknown. MiXCR was run by TCRdb on the 5' RACE reads, yielding one entry per CDR3 protein. The repertoire holds 250,000 to 350,000 distinct CDR3 sequences, with approximately 4% as singletons. In germline, CDR1 is SGHTA, CDR2 FQGNSA. Trimming took off 5 bases at V and 3 bases at J, with 16 bases between the two ends. This CDR3 has 15 residues. The origin of this receptor is a man aged 18 to 29 who received the YFV17D yellow fever vaccine. Here the sequenced sample was PBMCs, taken 15 days after the yellow fever booster vaccination. V is TRBV7-2 and J is TRBJ1-1; D may be TRBD1 (5 bases). CDR3 in amino acids: CASSESRVSYTEAFF. The CDR3, as DNA: TGTGCCAGCAGCGAGAGCAGGGTGTCGTACACTGAAGCTTTCTTT.